A selection of T cell receptor beta chains follows, all from one sample in a study of CD8+ T cells in alopecia areata. TCRdb's copy holds only in-frame clones and misses some; the assay was immunoSEQ multiplex PCR. The sample records about 170,000 clones, about three fifths being singletons. The specimen was CD4+ T cells sorted from blood, collected between weeks 55 and 65, from a patient treated with tofacitinib. These receptors all come from a human donor with alopecia areata. Each CDR3 is given with its conserved first and last residue. D genes are given only for firm matches. The listing skips clone size in some rows; elsewhere it reads once, few, many or a size class.

V gene: TRBV29-1
clone size: few
D gene: NA
J gene: TRBJ2-7
CDR3 DNA: TGCAGCGTTGAAGGCGGACGGTCCGAGCAGTACTTC
CDR3 protein: CSVEGGRSEQYF

V gene: TRBV2
clone size: NA
D gene: NA
J gene: TRBJ2-4
CDR3 DNA: TGTGCCAGCAGTGAAAGGGCTCTGGGAGGTAAAGGAGACATTCAGTACTTC
CDR3 protein: CASSERALGGKGDIQYF

V gene: TRBV7-9
clone size: NA
D gene: NA
J gene: TRBJ2-3
CDR3 DNA: TGTGCCACCTCAGAGAGGGGCACAACAGATACGCAGTATTTT
CDR3 protein: CATSERGTTDTQYF

V gene: TRBV7-9
clone size: once
D gene: TRBD1
J gene: TRBJ1-1
CDR3 DNA: TGTGCCAGCAGCAGGACAGGGGGAACTGAAGCTTTCTTT
CDR3 protein: CASSRTGGTEAFF

V gene: TRBV19
clone size: NA
D gene: NA
J gene: TRBJ1-2
CDR3 DNA: TGTGCCAGTAGGTCACAGGGTTTCGGGCTCGGCTATGGCTACACCTTC
CDR3 protein: CASRSQGFGLGYGYTF

V gene: TRBV19
clone size: NA
D gene: TRBD1
J gene: TRBJ1-4
CDR3 DNA: TGTGCCAGTAGTGTCGGGACAGCAAATGAAAAACTGTTTTTT
CDR3 protein: CASSVGTANEKLFF

V gene: TRBV7-3
clone size: NA
D gene: NA
J gene: TRBJ2-5
CDR3 DNA: TGTGCCAGCAGCTTAACCGGGGTCATATCGGAGACCCAGTACTTC
CDR3 protein: CASSLTGVISETQYF

V gene: TRBV10-2
clone size: few
D gene: NA
J gene: TRBJ1-2
CDR3 DNA: TGCGCCAGCAGTGTAAGTGCGGACAGTTCCTATGGCTACACCTTC
CDR3 protein: CASSVSADSSYGYTF

V gene: TRBV29-1
clone size: NA
D gene: NA
J gene: TRBJ2-6
CDR3 DNA: TGCAGCGTCGCGGACTTCGGCGGGGCCAACGTCCTGACTTTC
CDR3 protein: CSVADFGGANVLTF

V gene: TRBV5-6
clone size: NA
D gene: NA
J gene: TRBJ2-5
CDR3 DNA: TGTGCCAGCAGCCAATGGTCGGGAGAAGAGACCCAGTACTTC
CDR3 protein: CASSQWSGEETQYF

V gene: TRBV7-2
clone size: NA
D gene: NA
J gene: TRBJ2-7
CDR3 DNA: TGTGCCAGCAGCTCACTGGACAGACCCCCCTACGAGCAGTACTTC
CDR3 protein: CASSSLDRPPYEQYF

V gene: TRBV29-1
clone size: NA
D gene: NA
J gene: TRBJ2-6
CDR3 DNA: TGCAGCGGCTGGGACGCTAGCTCTGGGGCCAACGTCCTGACTTTC
CDR3 protein: CSGWDASSGANVLTF

V gene: TRBV29-1
clone size: NA
D gene: NA
J gene: TRBJ2-3
CDR3 DNA: TGCAGCGTTGTCTTTCCAGATCCGTATTTT
CDR3 protein: CSVVFPDPYF

V gene: TRBV18
clone size: NA
D gene: TRBD1
J gene: TRBJ1-2
CDR3 DNA: TGTGCCAGCTCCCTAGGGACAGGTTATGGCTACACCTTC
CDR3 protein: CASSLGTGYGYTF

V gene: TRBV2
clone size: few
D gene: NA
J gene: TRBJ2-3
CDR3 DNA: TGTGCCAGCAGTGTGAGAAGGGGGGCCACAGATACGCAGTATTTT
CDR3 protein: CASSVRRGATDTQYF

V gene: TRBV11-2
clone size: NA
D gene: NA
J gene: TRBJ1-4
CDR3 DNA: TGTGCCAGCAGCCAGCAAAATAGTCAGGAAAAACTGTTTTTT
CDR3 protein: CASSQQNSQEKLFF

V gene: TRBV5-5
clone size: few
D gene: TRBD1
J gene: TRBJ1-1
CDR3 DNA: TGTGCCAGCAGCAAAGGACAGGGGGTGATTCCTGAAGCTTTCTTT
CDR3 protein: CASSKGQGVIPEAFF

V gene: TRBV4-1
clone size: NA
D gene: NA
J gene: TRBJ1-4
CDR3 DNA: TGCGCCAGCAGCCAGACCGAAGGTGGAGAGTTTTCGCCTGTTGAAAAACTGTTTTTT
CDR3 protein: CASSQTEGGEFSPVEKLFF

V gene: TRBV5-1
clone size: few
D gene: NA
J gene: TRBJ1-6
CDR3 DNA: TGCGCCAGCAGCTTAGCAGGGACGAATTCACCCCTCCACTTT
CDR3 protein: CASSLAGTNSPLHF

V gene: TRBV6-5
clone size: NA
D gene: NA
J gene: TRBJ2-5
CDR3 DNA: TGTGCCAGCAGTCTGGGGGCAGGGGCCTTGGAGACCCAGTACTTC
CDR3 protein: CASSLGAGALETQYF

V gene: TRBV5-6
clone size: NA
D gene: TRBD1
J gene: TRBJ1-1
CDR3 DNA: TGTGCCAGCAGCTTGTTTTCAGGGGGCCACACTGAAGCTTTCTTT
CDR3 protein: CASSLFSGGHTEAFF

V gene: TRBV5-6
clone size: NA
D gene: TRBD1
J gene: TRBJ2-7
CDR3 DNA: TGTGCCAGCAGCTTAATGGGACAGGGCTACGAGCAGTACTTC
CDR3 protein: CASSLMGQGYEQYF

V gene: TRBV6-5
clone size: once
D gene: NA
J gene: TRBJ2-7
CDR3 DNA: TGTGCCAGCACACGGGTTCAGGGAGGTTACGAGCAGTACTTC
CDR3 protein: CASTRVQGGYEQYF

V gene: TRBV7-3
clone size: NA
D gene: NA
J gene: TRBJ2-1
CDR3 DNA: TGTGCCAGCAGCCCCCTGACTAGGAAGATCTCCTACAATGAGCAGTTCTTC
CDR3 protein: CASSPLTRKISYNEQFF

V gene: TRBV5-1
clone size: NA
D gene: TRBD1
J gene: TRBJ1-5
CDR3 DNA: TGCGCCAGCAGGCCGGGACAGGGGAAAGAGCAGCCCCAGCATTTT
CDR3 protein: CASRPGQGKEQPQHF

V gene: TRBV7-2
clone size: NA
D gene: NA
J gene: TRBJ2-3
CDR3 DNA: TGTGCCAGCAGCTTAGGTCCAATGACAGATACGCAGTATTTT
CDR3 protein: CASSLGPMTDTQYF

V gene: TRBV18
clone size: NA
D gene: NA
J gene: TRBJ1-2
CDR3 DNA: TGTGCCAGCTCACACCGGACAGACCTTAACTATGGCTACACCTTC
CDR3 protein: CASSHRTDLNYGYTF

V gene: TRBV4-1
clone size: NA
D gene: NA
J gene: TRBJ1-6
CDR3 DNA: TGTGCCAGCAGCCTAAACAGGGTCAATTCACCCCTCCACTTT
CDR3 protein: CASSLNRVNSPLHF

V gene: TRBV29-1
clone size: NA
D gene: TRBD2
J gene: TRBJ2-7
CDR3 DNA: TGCAGCGTCGGGGGACTAGCGAATTACGAGCAGTACTTC
CDR3 protein: CSVGGLANYEQYF

V gene: TRBV5-1
clone size: few
D gene: NA
J gene: TRBJ1-4
CDR3 DNA: TGCGCCAGCAGTCGGACGGATAATGAAAAACTGTTTTTT
CDR3 protein: CASSRTDNEKLFF

V gene: TRBV7-9
clone size: NA
D gene: TRBD2
J gene: TRBJ2-3
CDR3 DNA: TGTGCCAGCAGCGAGCGGGGGGACACAGATACGCAGTATTTT
CDR3 protein: CASSERGDTDTQYF

V gene: TRBV29-1
clone size: few
D gene: NA
J gene: TRBJ1-4
CDR3 DNA: TGCAGCGTCCGAGACGCAACTAATGAAAAACTGTTTTTT
CDR3 protein: CSVRDATNEKLFF

V gene: TRBV5-4
clone size: NA
D gene: NA
J gene: TRBJ1-2
CDR3 DNA: TGTGCCAGCAGCTTGGGCGGCGGGGACGATGGCTACACCTTC
CDR3 protein: CASSLGGGDDGYTF

V gene: TRBV30
clone size: NA
D gene: TRBD1
J gene: TRBJ2-5
CDR3 DNA: TGTGCCGGGGGACAGGAGCAAGAGACCCAGTACTTC
CDR3 protein: CAGGQEQETQYF

V gene: TRBV19
clone size: NA
D gene: TRBD1
J gene: TRBJ2-2
CDR3 DNA: TGTGCCAGTAGTCGAGACAGGGGGAACACCGGGGAGCTGTTTTTT
CDR3 protein: CASSRDRGNTGELFF

V gene: TRBV5-1
clone size: NA
D gene: NA
J gene: TRBJ1-2
CDR3 DNA: TGCGCCAGCAGCACCTGGGGGTCGGGGGCCGATGGCTACACCTTC
CDR3 protein: CASSTWGSGADGYTF

V gene: TRBV15
clone size: NA
D gene: TRBD1
J gene: TRBJ2-1
CDR3 DNA: TGTGCCACCAGCAGAGAGACTAGGACAGGGAATGAGCAGTTCTTC
CDR3 protein: CATSRETRTGNEQFF

V gene: TRBV7-8
clone size: NA
D gene: NA
J gene: TRBJ2-2
CDR3 DNA: TGTGCCAGCAGCCTACAGGGAACCGGGGAGCTGTTTTTT
CDR3 protein: CASSLQGTGELFF

V gene: TRBV7-9
clone size: NA
D gene: NA
J gene: TRBJ2-7
CDR3 DNA: TGTGCCAGCAGCTCCCAAAATAGGATGTACGAGCAGTACTTC
CDR3 protein: CASSSQNRMYEQYF

V gene: TRBV30
clone size: NA
D gene: NA
J gene: TRBJ1-1
CDR3 DNA: TGTGCCTTGAACAAAGGGGAGGGCACTGAAGCTTTCTTT
CDR3 protein: CALNKGEGTEAFF

V gene: TRBV7-8
clone size: NA
D gene: NA
J gene: TRBJ1-5
CDR3 DNA: TGTGCCAGCAGCTTGGCAGGCGGCGCAAATAGCAATCAGCCCCAGCATTTT
CDR3 protein: CASSLAGGANSNQPQHF

V gene: TRBV15
clone size: NA
D gene: NA
J gene: TRBJ2-5
CDR3 DNA: TGTGCCACCAGCAGAGGTAGCGGAGAACTCCAAGAGACCCAGTACTTC
CDR3 protein: CATSRGSGELQETQYF

V gene: TRBV29-1
clone size: few
D gene: TRBD2
J gene: TRBJ2-4
CDR3 DNA: TGCAGCGTTGGAGTAGCGGGGGGGCCGGCCAAAAACATTCAGTACTTC
CDR3 protein: CSVGVAGGPAKNIQYF

V gene: TRBV11-1
clone size: NA
D gene: NA
J gene: TRBJ1-1
CDR3 DNA: TGTGCCAGCAGCCAATGGTCAGGCCTTAGGGACACTGAAGCTTTCTTT
CDR3 protein: CASSQWSGLRDTEAFF

V gene: TRBV29-1
clone size: NA
D gene: NA
J gene: TRBJ2-7
CDR3 DNA: TGCAGCGTTGCGGCGGCTCGGGAGCAGTACTTC
CDR3 protein: CSVAAAREQYF

V gene: TRBV29-1
clone size: few
D gene: NA
J gene: TRBJ2-5
CDR3 DNA: TGCAGCGCCCGTCTCGTGGGGGAGACCCAGTACTTC
CDR3 protein: CSARLVGETQYF

V gene: TRBV30
clone size: NA
D gene: NA
J gene: TRBJ2-5
CDR3 DNA: TGTGCCTGGAGTGTTGGGCTAGCGAAGTACCAAGAGACCCAGTACTTC
CDR3 protein: CAWSVGLAKYQETQYF

V gene: TRBV19
clone size: many
D gene: TRBD1
J gene: TRBJ1-4
CDR3 DNA: TGTGCCAGTTCCAAGACAGGGTTTGGTGAAAAACTGTTTTTT
CDR3 protein: CASSKTGFGEKLFF

V gene: TRBV7-6
clone size: NA
D gene: NA
J gene: TRBJ2-3
CDR3 DNA: TGTGCCAGCAGCTTAGAGGCGCGCACAGATACGCAGTATTTT
CDR3 protein: CASSLEARTDTQYF

V gene: TRBV9
clone size: NA
D gene: NA
J gene: TRBJ1-1
CDR3 DNA: TGTGCCAGCAGACAACCGGAATTCGGTGAAGCTTTCTTT
CDR3 protein: CASRQPEFGEAFF

V gene: TRBV9
clone size: NA
D gene: NA
J gene: TRBJ2-5
CDR3 DNA: TGTGCCAGCAGCGTAGGAGGAGAAGAGACCCAGTACTTC
CDR3 protein: CASSVGGEETQYF

V gene: TRBV30
clone size: NA
D gene: NA
J gene: TRBJ1-2
CDR3 DNA: TGTGCCTGGACCGCCGACAGGTTAAGTGGCTACACCTTC
CDR3 protein: CAWTADRLSGYTF

V gene: TRBV19
clone size: NA
D gene: NA
J gene: TRBJ2-4
CDR3 DNA: TGTGCCAGTAGTATCGGGGACATTCAGTACTTC
CDR3 protein: CASSIGDIQYF

V gene: TRBV7-9
clone size: NA
D gene: NA
J gene: TRBJ1-2
CDR3 DNA: TGTGCCAGCAGCTTAGCCTGGACAGAGTCCGGCTACACCTTC
CDR3 protein: CASSLAWTESGYTF